This paragraph covers one TCR beta chain sequence. Its target is not known. With V trimmed by 7 bases and J by 0 bases, 5 bases remained unmatched. This CDR3 has 14 residues. Germline CDR1 and CDR2: MNHNY and SVGAGI (reference sequence). Clones were sequenced by immunoSEQ multiplex PCR, and TCRdb holds only the in-frame ones, with some missing. The sample includes some 110,000 clones, 70% to 80% seen only once; the top ten take 4% to 5%. This record comes from a study of PD-1 blockade in mismatch repair-deficient tumors. Points from the study as a whole: After pembrolizumab, tumor-resident clones rose rapidly, then generally contracted before radiologic responses.

Specimen: peripheral blood, collected just over 59 weeks after starting pembrolizumab. This rearrangement joins TRBV6-6 to TRBJ2-7; 8 bases agree with TRBD2. The sequence was collected from an adult with mismatch repair-deficient cancer. CDR3 loop: CASTREGSSYEQYF. Here the CDR3 DNA reads TGTGCCAGCACCCGGGAGGGTTCCTCCTACGAGCAGTACTTC.